These T cell receptor beta chains were read from a single sample in a study of breast tumors, draining lymph nodes, adjacent tissues. One entry per CDR3 protein results from TCRdb running MiXCR on the multiplex PCR reads. The profile shows under 250,000 distinct CDR3 sequences, 32% of them singletons. The sample taken for sequencing was axillary lymph node tissue. These receptors were collected from a female donor with breast cancer. Some clones in this sample may be carry-over from other donors' samples. CDR3s include the opening cysteine and the closing phenylalanine or tryptophan. The order of the fields is V gene, clone size, J gene, D gene, CDR3 protein, CDR3 DNA. The D gene is left open where the match is weak. Only part of the rows carry a size: once, few, many, or a class if the clone is expanded.

v_gene: TRBV12-3/TRBV12-4
abundance: NA
j_gene: TRBJ2-7
d_gene: TRBD2
CDR3aa: CASSWAGLADYEQYF
CDR3nt: TGTGCCAGCAGTTGGGCGGGACTAGCTGACTACGAGCAGTACTTC

v_gene: TRBV20-1
abundance: many
j_gene: TRBJ2-6
d_gene: NA
CDR3aa: CSARDWGAGANVLTF
CDR3nt: TGCAGTGCCCGCGACTGGGGCGCTGGGGCCAACGTCCTGACTTTC

v_gene: TRBV7-9
abundance: many
j_gene: TRBJ1-2
d_gene: NA
CDR3aa: CASSLGQRYGYTF
CDR3nt: TGTGCCAGCAGCTTAGGACAGCGATATGGCTACACCTTC

v_gene: TRBV29-1
abundance: many
j_gene: TRBJ2-3
d_gene: TRBD2
CDR3aa: CSVEDPGLAGASDTQYF
CDR3nt: TGCAGCGTTGAAGACCCGGGACTAGCGGGAGCGTCAGATACGCAGTATTTT

v_gene: TRBV4-1
abundance: NA
j_gene: TRBJ1-2
d_gene: NA
CDR3aa: CASSQGHGYTF
CDR3nt: TGCGCCAGCAGCCAAGGCCATGGCTACACCTTC

v_gene: TRBV11-2
abundance: NA
j_gene: TRBJ1-1
d_gene: NA
CDR3aa: CASSSDRPNEAFF
CDR3nt: TGTGCCAGCAGCTCTGACAGGCCAAATGAAGCTTTCTTT

v_gene: TRBV2
abundance: NA
j_gene: TRBJ2-7
d_gene: TRBD2
CDR3aa: CASSSEGGRFQLTYEQYF
CDR3nt: TGTGCCAGCAGCTCCGAGGGCGGGAGGTTCCAACTTACCTACGAGCAGTACTTC

v_gene: TRBV7-9
abundance: many
j_gene: TRBJ2-3
d_gene: NA
CDR3aa: CASSLLQGTDTQYF
CDR3nt: TGTGCCAGCAGCTTATTACAAGGCACAGATACGCAGTATTTT

v_gene: TRBV9
abundance: many
j_gene: TRBJ2-7
d_gene: TRBD2
CDR3aa: CASSEKASGIYYEQYF
CDR3nt: TGTGCCAGCAGTGAAAAGGCTAGCGGGATCTACTACGAGCAGTACTTC

v_gene: TRBV20-1
abundance: NA
j_gene: TRBJ1-1
d_gene: NA
CDR3aa: CSPQLRDTEAFF
CDR3nt: TGCAGTCCACAACTTCGCGACACTGAAGCTTTCTTT

v_gene: TRBV19
abundance: many
j_gene: TRBJ2-2
d_gene: TRBD2
CDR3aa: CASSQARGRRDGELFF
CDR3nt: TGTGCCAGTAGTCAGGCTCGCGGGAGACGGGACGGGGAGCTGTTTTTT

v_gene: TRBV24-1
abundance: many
j_gene: TRBJ2-1
d_gene: NA
CDR3aa: CATSDHRDVSSYNEQFF
CDR3nt: TGTGCCACCAGTGACCACAGGGACGTAAGCTCCTACAATGAGCAGTTCTTC

v_gene: TRBV27
abundance: many
j_gene: TRBJ2-7
d_gene: NA
CDR3aa: CASKRVSTYEQYF
CDR3nt: TGTGCCAGTAAGCGGGTGTCCACCTACGAGCAGTACTTC

v_gene: TRBV19
abundance: once
j_gene: TRBJ1-2
d_gene: TRBD1
CDR3aa: CASSLQTGGRAYGYTF
CDR3nt: TGTGCCAGTAGCCTCCAGACAGGGGGCCGGGCGTATGGCTACACCTTC

v_gene: TRBV2
abundance: many
j_gene: TRBJ2-3
d_gene: NA
CDR3aa: CASSGGTSYTDTQYF
CDR3nt: TGTGCCAGCAGTGGGGGTACTAGCTATACAGATACGCAGTATTTT

v_gene: TRBV7-6
abundance: many
j_gene: TRBJ2-7
d_gene: TRBD1
CDR3aa: CASSLGTGEQEQYF
CDR3nt: TGTGCCAGCAGCTTAGGGACAGGGGAACAGGAGCAGTACTTC

v_gene: TRBV9
abundance: many
j_gene: TRBJ2-1
d_gene: NA
CDR3aa: CASSESSFRGNEQFF
CDR3nt: TGTGCCAGCAGCGAGAGCTCTTTCCGAGGCAATGAGCAGTTCTTC

v_gene: TRBV15
abundance: NA
j_gene: TRBJ1-5
d_gene: NA
CDR3aa: CATSRGGTGETQHF
CDR3nt: TGTGCCACCAGCAGAGGAGGTACGGGGGAGACCCAGCATTTT

v_gene: TRBV6-6
abundance: many
j_gene: TRBJ2-2
d_gene: NA
CDR3aa: CASSYGVRTTGELFF
CDR3nt: TGTGCCAGCAGTTACGGGGTGAGGACCACCGGGGAGCTGTTTTTT

v_gene: TRBV6-5
abundance: many
j_gene: TRBJ1-5
d_gene: NA
CDR3aa: CASSRQNGNQPQHF
CDR3nt: TGTGCCAGCAGCCGACAGAATGGCAATCAGCCCCAGCATTTT

v_gene: TRBV7-9
abundance: many
j_gene: TRBJ1-6
d_gene: NA
CDR3aa: CASTPGHGPNSPLHF
CDR3nt: TGTGCCAGCACTCCTGGACATGGCCCCAATTCACCCCTCCACTTT

v_gene: TRBV10-2
abundance: many
j_gene: TRBJ2-7
d_gene: NA
CDR3aa: CASRPRGKHGEQYF
CDR3nt: TGCGCCAGCAGACCAAGAGGCAAGCACGGAGAGCAGTACTTC

v_gene: TRBV5-4
abundance: many
j_gene: TRBJ1-4
d_gene: NA
CDR3aa: CASSLKGQGGEKLFF
CDR3nt: TGTGCCAGCAGCTTAAAGGGCCAGGGAGGTGAAAAACTGTTTTTT

v_gene: TRBV20-1
abundance: once
j_gene: TRBJ2-5
d_gene: NA
CDR3aa: CSAREIQYF
CDR3nt: TGCAGTGCTAGAGAGATCCAGTACTTC

v_gene: TRBV19
abundance: NA
j_gene: TRBJ1-3
d_gene: TRBD1
CDR3aa: CASSTRDSMNTIYF
CDR3nt: TGTGCCAGTAGTACCCGGGACAGCATGAACACCATATATTTT

v_gene: TRBV10-2
abundance: many
j_gene: TRBJ1-2
d_gene: TRBD1
CDR3aa: CASSNRGLGYGYTF
CDR3nt: TGCGCCAGCAGTAACAGGGGCCTCGGCTATGGCTACACCTTC

v_gene: TRBV2
abundance: many
j_gene: TRBJ1-5
d_gene: NA
CDR3aa: CASQSEWRQPQHF
CDR3nt: TGTGCCAGCCAGTCGGAGTGGCGCCAGCCCCAGCATTTT

v_gene: TRBV12-3/TRBV12-4
abundance: many
j_gene: TRBJ2-6
d_gene: NA
CDR3aa: CASSFVSGANVLTF
CDR3nt: TGTGCCAGCAGTTTCGTCTCTGGGGCCAACGTCCTGACTTTC

v_gene: TRBV20-1
abundance: NA
j_gene: TRBJ2-7
d_gene: TRBD2
CDR3aa: CSARDPASGPEQYF
CDR3nt: TGCAGTGCTAGAGACCCGGCTAGCGGGCCCGAGCAGTACTTC

v_gene: TRBV20-1
abundance: many
j_gene: TRBJ2-1
d_gene: NA
CDR3aa: CSARVVYEQFF
CDR3nt: TGCAGTGCCAGGGTAGTCTATGAGCAGTTCTTC

v_gene: TRBV4-2
abundance: many
j_gene: TRBJ2-5
d_gene: TRBD1
CDR3aa: CASSQAGTGQETQYF
CDR3nt: TGTGCCAGCAGCCAGGCCGGGACAGGCCAAGAGACCCAGTACTTC

v_gene: TRBV3-1
abundance: NA
j_gene: TRBJ2-3
d_gene: NA
CDR3aa: CASSQRGGDTQYF
CDR3nt: TGTGCCAGCAGCCAAAGGGGGGGGGATACGCAGTATTTT

v_gene: TRBV6-8
abundance: many
j_gene: TRBJ1-2
d_gene: NA
CDR3aa: CASTITFDRYAGMGGYTF
CDR3nt: TGTGCCAGCACTATCACCTTTGACAGGTATGCTGGAATGGGGGGCTACACCTTC

v_gene: TRBV6-6
abundance: NA
j_gene: TRBJ2-7
d_gene: NA
CDR3aa: CACSHARPDYERYF
CDR3nt: TGTGCCTGCAGTCACGCGCGGCCTGACTACGAGCGGTACTTC

v_gene: TRBV6-5
abundance: many
j_gene: TRBJ1-3
d_gene: NA
CDR3aa: CASSWRPGPGNTIYF
CDR3nt: TGTGCCAGCAGTTGGAGACCGGGACCTGGAAACACCATATATTTT

v_gene: TRBV28
abundance: NA
j_gene: TRBJ2-5
d_gene: TRBD2
CDR3aa: CASSDELAGGETQYF
CDR3nt: TGTGCCAGCAGTGATGAATTAGCGGGAGGGGAGACCCAGTACTTC

v_gene: TRBV19
abundance: many
j_gene: TRBJ2-1
d_gene: TRBD2
CDR3aa: CASSTYLAGPYNEQFF
CDR3nt: TGTGCCAGTAGTACCTACTTAGCGGGACCCTACAATGAGCAGTTCTTC

v_gene: TRBV5-5
abundance: many
j_gene: TRBJ2-5
d_gene: NA
CDR3aa: CASSLGRVKTQYF
CDR3nt: TGTGCCAGCAGCTTGGGCAGGGTAAAGACCCAGTACTTC

v_gene: TRBV20-1
abundance: NA
j_gene: TRBJ1-4
d_gene: NA
CDR3aa: CSAWLAGAHEKLFF
CDR3nt: TGCAGCGCCTGGCTAGCGGGAGCACACGAAAAACTGTTTTTT